Listed here is a single TCR beta chain. Its antigen is as yet unknown. PCR amplification relied on 60 Vbeta primers (plus 13 Jbeta primers). The protocol was immunoSEQ multiplex PCR, while the TCRdb copy is restricted to in-frame clones and leaves out a portion. The sample records more than 120,000 clones, 80% to 85% being singletons. This entry belongs to a study of cytomegalovirus exposure and HLA in healthy donors. Between the trimmed V and J ends, which lost 2 bases and 4 bases, there was a span of 14 bases. Germline loops: CDR1 MDHEN, CDR2 SYDVKM. The CDR3 extends over 16 amino acids. General observations from the study: In an earlier analysis, most TCR beta V segments were productive about 87% or about 30% of the time.

The sequence came from a woman aged 30 to 39 in good health and CMV-seronegative. The V gene is TRBV28, the J gene TRBJ2-2, with D possibly TRBD2 on 5 matching bases. The sample comprised PBMCs. For the CDR3, the DNA is TGTGCCAGCAGTTTAAGTAAAGCGGCCCTCACCGGGGAGCTGTTTTTT. This sequence encodes CASSLSKAALTGELFF.